A single sample gave rise to the 32 T cell receptor beta chains below, sequenced in a study of T cells after yellow fever vaccination. TCRdb reprocessed the 5' RACE reads via MiXCR and lists one record per CDR3 protein. The top ten hold roughly a sixth of the sample, which has fewer than 500,000 distinct CDR3 sequences, roughly a sixth seen once. The material was PBMCs, obtained before the yellow fever booster vaccination. These receptors came from a man younger than 35 who received the YFV17D yellow fever vaccine.

This clonotype was counted only a few times. J is TRBJ2-7 and V is TRBV5-1; a possible D gene is TRBD2 (5 bases). V shed 4 bases and J shed 3 bases, with 17 bases lying between them. The CDR3 covers 15 residues. From germline, CDR1 is SGHRS and CDR2 YFSETQ. CDR3 nucleotide sequence: TGCGCCAGCAGCCTAGGACCCTCCGGGAACTACGAGCAGTACTTC. This encodes CASSLGPSGNYEQYF.

The rearrangement uses TRBV4-2 and TRBJ2-5, with D possibly being TRBD1 (6 bases). Germline loops: CDR1 LGHNA, CDR2 YNFKEQ. This CDR3 comprises 16 residues. Trimming took 3 bases from V and 3 from J, leaving 17 bases between them. CDR3 residues: CASSHYPQGDEETQYF. Written as DNA, the CDR3 is TGTGCCAGCAGCCACTACCCACAGGGAGACGAAGAGACCCAGTACTTC.

The V call is TRBV11-2, the J call TRBJ2-2; weak D call: TRBD1 (5 bases). The CDR3 is 14 residues long. The germline gives CDR1 SGHAT, CDR2 FQNNGV. V lost 6 bases, J lost 3 bases, and 11 bases lay in between. The chain's CDR3 is CASSPRGYTGELFF. The DNA of the CDR3 is TGTGCCAGCAGTCCTAGGGGATACACCGGGGAGCTGTTTTTT.

This clonotype was picked up a small number of times. J is TRBJ1-1 and V is TRBV6-5, with 7 bases matching TRBD1. V lost 5 bases, J lost 5 bases, and 17 bases stayed unmatched. Germline lookup yields CDR1 MNHEY and CDR2 SVGAGI. CDR3 length: 17 amino acids. CDR3 sequence reads: CASSLGTARGRRTEAFF. The CDR3 coding sequence is TGTGCCAGCAGTCTCGGGACAGCTCGAGGGCGGCGGACTGAAGCTTTCTTT.

This clonotype was detected many times. The chain joins TRBV12-3 or TRBV12-4 to TRBJ2-5, with D maybe TRBD2 (7 bases). The CDR3 is 14 residues long. The V gene lost 3 bases and the J gene lost 4 bases, with 12 bases spanning the gap. CDR3 coding DNA: TGTGCCAGCAGTTTGGTGGGGGGGCCAGAGACCCAGTACTTC. Its protein product is CASSLVGGPETQYF.

This sequence joins TRBV7-9 and TRBJ1-1, with TRBD1 identical over 7 bases. This CDR3 has 13 amino acids. V gave up 5 bases and J gave up 6 bases; unmatched junction bases: 6. Per germline, CDR1 SEHNR and CDR2 FQNEAQ (reference sequence). The CDR3 here is CASSPDREPEAFF. The CDR3 region has the DNA TGTGCCAGCAGCCCCGACAGGGAGCCTGAAGCTTTCTTT. The full variable domain, rest sourced from reference TRBV7-9 and TRBJ1-1, is DTGVSQNPRHKITKRGQNVTFRCDPISEHNRLYWYRQTLGQGPEFLTYFQNEAQLEKSRLLSDRFSAERPKGSFSTLEIQRTEQGDSAMYLCASSPDREPEAFFGQGTRLTVV.

This clonotype occurred a few times. The gene calls are TRBV7-3 and TRBJ1-1, with D unresolved. The CDR3 consists of 13 residues. The V gene's germline CDR1 is SGHTA and CDR2 FQGTGA. Trimming took 6 bases from V and 2 from J, leaving 10 bases between them. The CDR3 sequence is CASSSSPNTEAFF. The CDR3 bases are TGTGCCAGCAGTTCCTCCCCTAACACTGAAGCTTTCTTT.

This clonotype was picked up many times. V usage is TRBV12-3 or TRBV12-4 and J usage is TRBJ1-4; D remains ambiguous. The V and J ends lost 5 bases and 5 bases respectively, with 15 bases between them. CDR3 length: 15 residues. The CDR3 loop is CASSARGKPNEKLFF. CDR3 nucleotides: TGTGCCAGCAGTGCCCGGGGTAAGCCGAATGAAAAACTGTTTTTT.

This chain joins TRBV19 and TRBJ1-5; no reliable D call. Germline loops: CDR1 LNHDA, CDR2 SQIVND (reference sequence). V lost 3 bases, J lost 1 base, and 13 bases lay in between. This CDR3 comprises 16 residues. The CDR3 coding sequence is TGTGCCAGTAGTATCGGGGATCCTTGGAGCAATCAGCCCCAGCATTTT. This gives the protein CASSIGDPWSNQPQHF. The full variable domain, in which reference TRBV19 and TRBJ1-5 provide the parts outside the CDR3, is DGGITQSPKYLFRKEGQNVTLSCEQNLNHDAMYWYRQDPGQGLRLIYYSQIVNDFQKGDIAEGYSVSREKKESFPLTVTSAQKNPTAFYLCASSIGDPWSNQPQHFGDGTRLSIL.

CDR3 amino acids: CASSKTGNLNTEAFF. The CDR3 nucleotides are TGTGCCAGCAGCAAAACAGGGAACTTGAACACTGAAGCTTTCTTT. V usage is TRBV6-5 and J usage is TRBJ1-1; TRBD1 is a possible D gene (6 bases). Germline assignment: CDR1 MNHEY and CDR2 SVGAGI. The CDR3 is 15 amino acids. V lost 6 bases, J lost 0 bases, and 14 bases lay in between.

This clonotype was detected a few times. This chain uses TRBV5-1 with TRBJ2-3, with D tentatively TRBD1 (5 bases). Trimming shortened V by 3 bases and J by 0 bases, and 23 bases separated the two germline ends. In germline, CDR1 is SGHRS, CDR2 YFSETQ. The CDR3 contains 19 residues. Here the CDR3 DNA reads TGCGCCAGCAGCTCGGCCGCTGCAGGGTTTTACACTAGCACAGATACGCAGTATTTT. Translation: CASSSAAAGFYTSTDTQYF.

This clonotype was seen a handful of times. The chain employs TRBV5-1 and TRBJ2-7; 10 positions agree with TRBD2. This CDR3 has 15 amino acids. The germline V gene encodes CDR1 SGHRS and CDR2 YFSETQ. V shed 1 base, J shed 6 bases, and the junction held 7 bases outside the gene matches. The CDR3 reads CASSLSASGGSEQYF. CDR3 nucleotide sequence: TGCGCCAGCAGCTTGTCGGCTAGCGGGGGCTCCGAGCAGTACTTC.

This clonotype was seen more than once but under ten times. V gene TRBV6-5 combines with J gene TRBJ1-2, with 9 positions matching TRBD1. V was clipped by 2 bases and J by 8 bases; unmatched bases: 6. Germline CDR1 is MNHEY and CDR2 is SVGAGI. The CDR3 has 14 amino acids. Written as DNA, the CDR3 is TGTGCCAGCAGTTACGGGACAGGGAAGTACGGCTACACCTTC. This codes for CASSYGTGKYGYTF.

This clonotype was seen a few times. This chain connects TRBV7-2 to TRBJ2-5; D remains unclear. The CDR3 spans 15 residues. The germline gives CDR1 SGHTA, CDR2 FQGNSA. The V end was cut by 5 bases, the J end by 1 base, with 14 bases between. CDR3 sequence reads: CASSIRTITQETQYF. The CDR3 DNA sequence: TGTGCCAGCAGCATAAGGACGATAACCCAAGAGACCCAGTACTTC.

The J gene is TRBJ2-1, the V gene TRBV7-3, with no clear D. Trimming took off 0 bases at V and 4 bases at J, with 4 bases between the two ends. This CDR3 is built from 13 residues. In germline, CDR1 is SGHTA, CDR2 FQGTGA. CDR3 nucleotides: TGTGCCAGCAGCTTAACGGATTACAATGAGCAGTTCTTC. Translated, it gives CASSLTDYNEQFF. The complete variable domain, with remaining parts taken from reference TRBV7-3 and TRBJ2-1, reads GAGVSQTPSNKVTEKGKYVELRCDPISGHTALYWYRQSLGQGPEFLIYFQGTGAADDSGLPNDRFFAVRPEGSVSTLKIQRTERGDSAVYLCASSLTDYNEQFFGPGTRLTVL.

There are a few counts of this clonotype. The rearrangement joins TRBV6-5 to TRBJ2-3, with D perhaps matching TRBD1 (6 bases). The CDR3 has 15 amino acids. The germline V and J ends were trimmed by 3 bases and 1 base, with 11 bases remaining between them. Germline CDR1 and CDR2: MNHEY and SVGAGI. As DNA, the CDR3 is TGTGCCAGCAGTTATATGGGGGCCGGCACAGATACGCAGTATTTT. Encoded protein: CASSYMGAGTDTQYF.

The gene calls are TRBV12-3 or TRBV12-4 and TRBJ2-7; no definite D call. The CDR3 runs to 12 residues. V was cut by 5 bases and J by 2 bases, with 7 bases left in between. Here the CDR3 DNA reads TGTGCCAGCAGTCTCAATACCTACGAGCAGTACTTC. It yields the protein CASSLNTYEQYF.

This clonotype was picked up one time. The chain recombines TRBV9 with TRBJ2-2; D is uncertain. The length of the CDR3 is 15 residues. Germline lookup yields CDR1 SGDLS and CDR2 YYNGEE. The V gene lost 0 bases and the J gene lost 1 base, with 7 bases spanning the gap. The CDR3 protein is CASSVDHGNTGELFF. The DNA for the CDR3 is TGTGCCAGCAGCGTAGATCACGGGAACACCGGGGAGCTGTTTTTT.

On this clonotype: This may arise from a read error, as a much more abundant clone is one base away. V is TRBV6-5 and J is TRBJ2-7; D gene unclear. Germline V lookup: CDR1 MNHEY, CDR2 SVGAGI. This CDR3 has 11 amino acids. V was trimmed by 7 bases and J by 6 bases, leaving 10 bases between them. The CDR3 spells CASNLRSEQYF. CDR3 sequence (DNA): TGTGCCAGCAATCTCAGGAGCGAGCAGTACTTC.

The sample holds a few counts of this clonotype. The rearrangement joins TRBV7-6 to TRBJ2-5, with D hard to call. The V and J ends lost 8 bases and 4 bases respectively, with 14 bases between them. The CDR3 runs to 13 residues. CDR1 SGHVS and CDR2 FNYEAQ come from the germline V gene. CDR3 protein: CASGLGPTETQYF. The CDR3 coding sequence is TGTGCCAGCGGCCTAGGGCCGACAGAGACCCAGTACTTC.

The rearrangement uses TRBV20-1 and TRBJ1-1; tentative D call: TRBD1 (6 bases). The germline V gene encodes CDR1 DFQATT and CDR2 SNEGSKA (reference sequence). There are 12 residues in the CDR3. V lost 6 bases and J 3 bases, leaving 11 bases between the germline ends. CDR3 nucleotides: TGCAGTGCAAAGGGGGGGTACACTGAAGCTTTCTTT. Translation gives CSAKGGYTEAFF.

The genes are TRBV4-3 and TRBJ2-1, with a tentative D call TRBD2 (6 bases). Germline CDR1 LGHNA, CDR2 YSLEER. Trimming removed 0 bases from V and 4 bases from J, with 13 bases in between. This CDR3 is built from 16 residues. CDR3 region: CASSQDSTGGYNEQFF. CDR3 coding DNA: TGCGCCAGCAGCCAAGATTCCACCGGGGGTTACAATGAGCAGTTCTTC.

This chain links TRBV7-8 with TRBJ1-3; tentatively, D is TRBD1 (5 bases). CDR1 is SGHVS, CDR2 FQNEAQ, per germline. There are 14 residues in the CDR3. Trimming shortened V by 6 bases and J by 3 bases, and 12 bases separated the two germline ends. The CDR3 loop is CASRPDRFGNTIYF. CDR3 nucleotides: TGTGCCAGCAGGCCCGACAGATTTGGAAACACCATATATTTT.

This clonotype was seen a handful of times. The V call is TRBV20-1, the J call TRBJ2-4, with TRBD2 matching 10 bases. The V segment lost 0 bases and the J segment 7 bases; nucleotides outside the gene matches: 9. In germline, CDR1 is DFQATT, CDR2 SNEGSKA (reference sequence). The CDR3 runs to 16 residues. The CDR3 DNA is TGCAGTGCTAGAGAACTCTTAGCGGGGGGCCATAACATTCAGTACTTC. Residues: CSARELLAGGHNIQYF.

This clonotype turned up a few times. This chain joins TRBV14 and TRBJ2-5; D remains unclear. The germline V and J ends were trimmed by 1 base and 5 bases, with 8 bases remaining between them. Germline V lookup: CDR1 SGHDN, CDR2 FVKESK. The CDR3 runs 13 residues. The CDR3 loop reads CASSQAMGETQYF. The DNA of the CDR3 is TGTGCCAGCAGCCAAGCCATGGGGGAGACCCAGTACTTC.

J is TRBJ1-1 and V is TRBV5-1, with D perhaps TRBD1 (6 bases). V was trimmed by 4 bases and J by 6 bases, leaving 16 bases between them. From germline, CDR1 is SGHRS and CDR2 YFSETQ. The CDR3 spans 14 residues. This chain's CDR3 is CASSPLNAGAEAFF. DNA for the CDR3: TGCGCCAGCAGCCCCCTTAATGCAGGGGCTGAAGCTTTCTTT.

This clonotype appeared many times. J is TRBJ2-1 and V is TRBV20-1; D remains ambiguous. CDR3 length equals 13 residues. Germline-derived CDR1 and CDR2 are DFQATT and SNEGSKA (reference sequence). Between the trimmed V and J ends, which lost 3 bases and 8 bases, there was a span of 14 bases. CDR3 in amino acids: CSARILVKHEQFF. The DNA of the CDR3 is TGCAGTGCTAGGATCTTAGTTAAGCATGAGCAGTTCTTC.

The V gene is TRBV30, the J gene TRBJ1-5, with D perhaps TRBD1 (6 bases). Germline CDR1 and CDR2: GTSNPN and SVGIG (reference sequence). V lost 3 bases to trimming and J lost 5 bases, with 8 bases between them. The CDR3 is made up of 12 amino acids. The CDR3 is CAWRGADQPQHF. In DNA form, the CDR3 reads TGTGCCTGGAGGGGGGCTGATCAGCCCCAGCATTTT.

The CDR3 loop reads CASSAGGRFQETQYF. CDR3 sequence (DNA): TGTGCCAGCAGCGCCGGGGGGCGGTTCCAAGAGACCCAGTACTTC. The gene calls are TRBV9 and TRBJ2-5; tentatively, D is TRBD2 (7 bases). V was trimmed by 3 bases and J by 1 base, leaving 13 bases between them. The CDR3 totals 15 residues. The germline V gene has CDR1 SGDLS and CDR2 YYNGEE.

V gene TRBV18 combines with J gene TRBJ1-1; D may be TRBD1 (5 bases). Germline CDR1 KGHSH, CDR2 LQKENI. The CDR3 runs to 14 residues. The germline V and J ends were trimmed by 8 bases and 3 bases, with 16 bases remaining between them. CDR3 nucleotides: TGTGCCAGCACCCGGGACGGAGGGGACACTGAAGCTTTCTTT. Translation gives CASTRDGGDTEAFF.

The chain is built from TRBV20-1 and TRBJ2-1; D gene ambiguous. V lost 1 base, J lost 4 bases, and 8 bases lay in between. From germline, CDR1 is DFQATT and CDR2 SNEGSKA (reference sequence). The CDR3 covers 13 residues. Here the CDR3 reads CSARAPLYNEQFF. DNA for the CDR3: TGCAGTGCTAGAGCCCCCCTATACAATGAGCAGTTCTTC.

This clonotype was found many times. The chain couples TRBV7-2 to TRBJ2-5; perhaps TRBD2 as D (6 bases). This CDR3 contains 15 residues. Trimming pared 3 bases from V and 2 bases from J, leaving 13 bases between. Germline CDR1 reads SGHTA; CDR2 reads FQGNSA. The CDR3 sequence is CASSLGGAAQETQYF. The CDR3 DNA follows: TGTGCCAGCAGCTTGGGCGGGGCCGCACAAGAGACCCAGTACTTC. Supplemented by reference TRBV7-2 and TRBJ2-5, the full variable domain reads GAGVSQSPSNKVTEKGKDVELRCDPISGHTALYWYRQSLGQGLEFLIYFQGNSAPDKSGLPSDRFSAERTGGSVSTLTIQRTQQEDSAVYLCASSLGGAAQETQYFGPGTRLLVL.